This is a list of T cell receptor beta chains from one sample in a study of shared clonotypes between healthy human individuals. Sequencing used immunoSEQ multiplex PCR; TCRdb keeps in-frame clones, though not all of them. This table holds 2 million to 2.5 million clones, 85% to 95% found once. Source material: naive CD4+ T cells from PBMCs. These receptors were obtained from a man between 18 and 35 years old in good health. Some clones in this sample may be carry-over from other donors' samples. The CDR3 runs from the conserved cysteine through the conserved F or W. The D gene is left open where the match is weak. The size of a clone is reported for some rows only, either as once, few or many, or as a class for expanded clones.

d_call: TRBD1; v_call: TRBV28; j_call: TRBJ2-7; clone_size: -; cdr3_aa: CASSLLDRVKSEQYF; cdr3_nt: TGTGCCAGCAGTTTACTGGACAGGGTTAAGTCCGAGCAGTACTTC
d_call: TRBD2; v_call: TRBV9; j_call: TRBJ2-5; clone_size: -; cdr3_aa: CASSVSGTAETQYF; cdr3_nt: TGTGCCAGCAGCGTTAGCGGGACGGCAGAGACCCAGTACTTC
d_call: -; v_call: TRBV7-2; j_call: TRBJ1-2; clone_size: -; cdr3_aa: CASSLLYVAGRGYTF; cdr3_nt: TGTGCCAGCAGCTTATTGTATGTCGCAGGAAGGGGCTACACCTTC
d_call: TRBD1; v_call: TRBV7-3; j_call: TRBJ2-2; clone_size: -; cdr3_aa: CASSSRQGRTGELFF; cdr3_nt: TGTGCCAGCAGCTCGAGACAGGGTCGGACCGGGGAGCTGTTTTTT
d_call: -; v_call: TRBV6-6; j_call: TRBJ1-1; clone_size: -; cdr3_aa: CASSGPLGAFF; cdr3_nt: TGTGCCAGCAGCGGACCCCTCGGAGCTTTCTTT
d_call: -; v_call: TRBV27; j_call: TRBJ2-7; clone_size: -; cdr3_aa: CASADYEQYF; cdr3_nt: TGTGCCAGTGCCGACTACGAGCAGTACTTC
d_call: TRBD2; v_call: TRBV5-1; j_call: TRBJ2-1; clone_size: once; cdr3_aa: CASSLMWGRAADEQFF; cdr3_nt: TGCGCCAGCAGCCTGATGTGGGGGAGGGCCGCGGATGAGCAGTTCTTC
d_call: -; v_call: TRBV5-4; j_call: TRBJ2-5; clone_size: -; cdr3_aa: CASSLVGAGDQETQYF; cdr3_nt: TGTGCCAGCAGCTTAGTAGGGGCAGGAGATCAAGAGACCCAGTACTTC
d_call: -; v_call: TRBV28; j_call: TRBJ1-2; clone_size: -; cdr3_aa: CASESGGARGYTF; cdr3_nt: TGTGCCAGTGAAAGTGGGGGGGCGAGAGGCTACACCTTC
d_call: TRBD2; v_call: TRBV5-4; j_call: TRBJ2-1; clone_size: -; cdr3_aa: CASSSSALAGDEQFF; cdr3_nt: TGTGCCAGCAGCTCCTCGGCACTAGCGGGAGATGAGCAGTTCTTC
d_call: -; v_call: TRBV5-1; j_call: TRBJ1-2; clone_size: -; cdr3_aa: CASSLDPQGANYGYTF; cdr3_nt: TGCGCCAGCAGCTTGGACCCTCAGGGAGCTAACTATGGCTACACCTTC
d_call: -; v_call: TRBV5-1; j_call: TRBJ2-2; clone_size: -; cdr3_aa: CASSLGSVTGELFF; cdr3_nt: TGCGCCAGCAGCTTGGGCTCCGTGACCGGGGAGCTGTTTTTT
d_call: TRBD1; v_call: TRBV18; j_call: TRBJ2-3; clone_size: -; cdr3_aa: CASSPKDRVTDTQYF; cdr3_nt: TGTGCCAGCTCACCTAAAGACAGGGTGACAGATACGCAGTATTTT
d_call: TRBD2; v_call: TRBV5-4; j_call: TRBJ2-1; clone_size: -; cdr3_aa: CASSGGLAGAGNEQFF; cdr3_nt: TGTGCCAGCAGCGGGGGACTAGCGGGAGCCGGCAATGAGCAGTTCTTC
d_call: -; v_call: TRBV6-5; j_call: TRBJ2-6; clone_size: once; cdr3_aa: CASRREGGANVLTF; cdr3_nt: TGTGCCAGCAGGAGGGAAGGCGGGGCCAACGTCCTGACTTTC
d_call: TRBD2; v_call: TRBV9; j_call: TRBJ2-5; clone_size: -; cdr3_aa: CASSPGASGALETQYF; cdr3_nt: TGTGCCAGCAGCCCCGGGGCTAGCGGGGCCCTGGAGACCCAGTACTTC
d_call: -; v_call: TRBV19; j_call: TRBJ1-1; clone_size: once; cdr3_aa: CASSMRARENTEAFF; cdr3_nt: TGTGCCAGTAGTATGAGGGCCAGAGAGAACACTGAAGCTTTCTTT
d_call: TRBD1; v_call: TRBV6-1; j_call: TRBJ1-2; clone_size: -; cdr3_aa: CASSEGDSLYGYTF; cdr3_nt: TGTGCCAGCAGTGAAGGGGACAGCCTTTATGGCTACACCTTC
d_call: TRBD2; v_call: TRBV10-2; j_call: TRBJ2-7; clone_size: -; cdr3_aa: CASRWAGGPYEQYF; cdr3_nt: TGCGCCAGCAGATGGGCGGGAGGGCCCTACGAGCAGTACTTC
d_call: -; v_call: TRBV6-6; j_call: TRBJ2-7; clone_size: -; cdr3_aa: CASSYAGYEQYF; cdr3_nt: TGTGCCAGCAGTTACGCAGGGTACGAGCAGTACTTC
d_call: -; v_call: TRBV28; j_call: TRBJ1-1; clone_size: -; cdr3_aa: CASSLKLGTVNTEAFF; cdr3_nt: TGTGCCAGCAGTTTAAAACTGGGGACGGTGAACACTGAAGCTTTCTTT
d_call: -; v_call: TRBV18; j_call: TRBJ1-3; clone_size: -; cdr3_aa: CASSPQQGMDFSGNTIYF; cdr3_nt: TGTGCCAGCTCACCACAACAGGGTATGGACTTCTCTGGAAACACCATATATTTT
d_call: -; v_call: TRBV4-2; j_call: TRBJ1-1; clone_size: -; cdr3_aa: CASSPRERATPGNAEAFF; cdr3_nt: TGTGCCAGCAGCCCACGGGAAAGGGCGACACCGGGGAACGCTGAAGCTTTCTTT
d_call: -; v_call: TRBV5-1; j_call: TRBJ2-3; clone_size: -; cdr3_aa: CASSLARETDTQYF; cdr3_nt: TGCGCCAGCAGCTTGGCCCGGGAAACAGATACGCAGTATTTT
d_call: TRBD1; v_call: TRBV5-6; j_call: TRBJ1-2; clone_size: -; cdr3_aa: CASSFLPDRVTRGYTF; cdr3_nt: TGTGCCAGCAGCTTTTTACCGGACAGGGTGACTAGGGGCTACACCTTC
d_call: -; v_call: TRBV6-1; j_call: TRBJ1-3; clone_size: -; cdr3_aa: CASTGGASGNTIYF; cdr3_nt: TGTGCCAGCACCGGTGGGGCCTCTGGAAACACCATATATTTT
d_call: TRBD2; v_call: TRBV15; j_call: TRBJ2-3; clone_size: once; cdr3_aa: CATSRDRSGRAGTQYF; cdr3_nt: TGTGCCACCAGCAGAGATCGGAGCGGGAGGGCGGGTACGCAGTATTTT
d_call: -; v_call: TRBV5-4; j_call: TRBJ1-2; clone_size: -; cdr3_aa: CASSRDYGYTF; cdr3_nt: TGTGCCAGCAGCCGGGACTATGGCTACACCTTC
d_call: TRBD2; v_call: TRBV28; j_call: TRBJ2-1; clone_size: once; cdr3_aa: CASSPTSGRGPYNEQFF; cdr3_nt: TGTGCCAGCAGTCCGACTAGCGGGAGGGGGCCCTACAATGAGCAGTTCTTC